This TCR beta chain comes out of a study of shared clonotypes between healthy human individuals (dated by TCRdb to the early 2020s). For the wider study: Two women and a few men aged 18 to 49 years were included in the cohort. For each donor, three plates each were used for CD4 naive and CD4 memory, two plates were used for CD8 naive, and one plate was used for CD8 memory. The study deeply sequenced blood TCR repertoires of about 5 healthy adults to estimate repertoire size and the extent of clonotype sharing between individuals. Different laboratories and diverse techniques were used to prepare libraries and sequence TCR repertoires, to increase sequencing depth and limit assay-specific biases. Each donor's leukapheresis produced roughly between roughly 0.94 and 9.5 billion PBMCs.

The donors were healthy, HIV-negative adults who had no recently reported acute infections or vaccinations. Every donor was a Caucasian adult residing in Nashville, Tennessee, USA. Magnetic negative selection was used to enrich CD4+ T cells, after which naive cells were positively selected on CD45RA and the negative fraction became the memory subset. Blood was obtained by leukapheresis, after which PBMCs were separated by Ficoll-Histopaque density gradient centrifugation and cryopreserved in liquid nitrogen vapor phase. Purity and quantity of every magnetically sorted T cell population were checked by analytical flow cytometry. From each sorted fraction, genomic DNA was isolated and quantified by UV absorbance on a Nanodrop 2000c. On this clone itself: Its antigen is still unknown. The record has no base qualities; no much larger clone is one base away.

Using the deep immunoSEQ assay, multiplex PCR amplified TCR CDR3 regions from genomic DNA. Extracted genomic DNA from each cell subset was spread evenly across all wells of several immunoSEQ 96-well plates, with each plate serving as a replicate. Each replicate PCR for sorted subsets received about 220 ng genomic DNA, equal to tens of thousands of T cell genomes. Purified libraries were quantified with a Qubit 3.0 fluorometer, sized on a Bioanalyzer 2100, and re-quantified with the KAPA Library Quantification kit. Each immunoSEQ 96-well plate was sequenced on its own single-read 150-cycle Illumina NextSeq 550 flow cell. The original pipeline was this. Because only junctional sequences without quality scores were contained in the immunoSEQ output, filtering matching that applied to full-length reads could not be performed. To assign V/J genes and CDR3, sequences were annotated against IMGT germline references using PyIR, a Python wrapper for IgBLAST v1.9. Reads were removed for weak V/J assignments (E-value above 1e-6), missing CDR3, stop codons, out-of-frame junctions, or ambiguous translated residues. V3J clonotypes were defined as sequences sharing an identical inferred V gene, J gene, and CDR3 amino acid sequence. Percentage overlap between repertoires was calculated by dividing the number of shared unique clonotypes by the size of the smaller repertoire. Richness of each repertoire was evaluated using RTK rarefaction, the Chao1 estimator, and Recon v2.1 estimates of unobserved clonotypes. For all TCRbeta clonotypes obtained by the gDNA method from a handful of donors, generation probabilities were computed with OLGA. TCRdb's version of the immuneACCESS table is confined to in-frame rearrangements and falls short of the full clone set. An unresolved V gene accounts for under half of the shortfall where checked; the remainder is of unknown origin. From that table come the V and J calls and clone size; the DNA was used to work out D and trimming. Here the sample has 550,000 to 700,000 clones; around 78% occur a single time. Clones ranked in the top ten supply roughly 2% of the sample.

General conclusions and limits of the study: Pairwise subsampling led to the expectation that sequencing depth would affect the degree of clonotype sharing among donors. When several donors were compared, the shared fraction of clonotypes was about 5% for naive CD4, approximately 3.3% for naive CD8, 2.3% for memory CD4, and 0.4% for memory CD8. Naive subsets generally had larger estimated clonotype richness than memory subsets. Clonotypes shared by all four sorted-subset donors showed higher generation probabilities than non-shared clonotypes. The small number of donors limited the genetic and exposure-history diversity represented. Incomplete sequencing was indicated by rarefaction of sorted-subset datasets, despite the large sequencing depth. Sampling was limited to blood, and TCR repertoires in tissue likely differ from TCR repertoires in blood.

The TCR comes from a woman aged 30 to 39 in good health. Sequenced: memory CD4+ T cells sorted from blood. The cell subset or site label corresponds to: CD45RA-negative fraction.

The nucleotides are TGTGCCAGCAGCTTGTTAGGTCGGGGAGGCACAGATACGCAGTATTTT. Its translation reads: CASSLLGRGGTDTQYF. Recombination connected TRBV5-6 to TRBJ2-3, with a weak D call of TRBD2 (5 bases match). V was cut back by 1 base and J by 1 base, leaving a gap of 13 bases between them. The CDR3 runs 16 residues from the cysteine to the phenylalanine. The entry retains the CDR3 DNA only, 48 bases that are in frame from base 1. CDR1 and CDR2, looked up from the germline V gene, are SGHDT and YYEEEE. When the CDR3 is completed using the reference TRBV5-6 and TRBJ2-3 genes on either side, the full variable domain is DAGVTQSPTHLIKTRGQQVTLRCSPKSGHDTVSWYQQALGQGPQFIFQYYEEEERQRGNFPDRFSGHQFPNYSSELNVNALLLGDSALYLCASSLLGRGGTDTQYFGPGTRLTVL.